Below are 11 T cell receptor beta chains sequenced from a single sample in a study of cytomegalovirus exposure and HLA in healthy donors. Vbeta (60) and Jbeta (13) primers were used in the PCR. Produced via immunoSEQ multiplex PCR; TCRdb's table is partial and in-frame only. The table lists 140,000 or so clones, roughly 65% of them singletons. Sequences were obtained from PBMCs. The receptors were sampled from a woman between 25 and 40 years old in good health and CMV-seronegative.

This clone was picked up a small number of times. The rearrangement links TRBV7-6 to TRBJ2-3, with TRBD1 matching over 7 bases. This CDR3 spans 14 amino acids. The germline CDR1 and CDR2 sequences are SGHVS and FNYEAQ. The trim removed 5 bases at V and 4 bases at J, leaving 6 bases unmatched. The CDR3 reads CASSRTQGADTQYF. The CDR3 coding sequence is TGTGCCAGCAGCCGAACCCAGGGGGCAGATACGCAGTATTTT.

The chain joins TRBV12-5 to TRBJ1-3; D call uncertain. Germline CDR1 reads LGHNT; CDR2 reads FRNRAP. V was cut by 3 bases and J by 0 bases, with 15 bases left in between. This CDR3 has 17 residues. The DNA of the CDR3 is TGTGCTAGTGGTTTCCATTGGGCAGGTAACTCTGGAAACACCATATATTTT. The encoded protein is CASGFHWAGNSGNTIYF.

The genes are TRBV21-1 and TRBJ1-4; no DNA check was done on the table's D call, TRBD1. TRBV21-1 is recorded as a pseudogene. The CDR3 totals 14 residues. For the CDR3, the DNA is TGTGCCAGCAGTCCAGGGGGCAAGGGTGAAAAACTGTTTTTT. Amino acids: CASSPGGKGEKLFF.

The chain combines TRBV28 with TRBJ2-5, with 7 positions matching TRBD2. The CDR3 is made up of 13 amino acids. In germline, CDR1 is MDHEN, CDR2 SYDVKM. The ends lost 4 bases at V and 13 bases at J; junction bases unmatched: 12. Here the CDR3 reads CASSSLSGMATYF. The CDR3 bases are TGTGCCAGCAGTTCCCTCAGCGGGATGGCCACGTACTTC.

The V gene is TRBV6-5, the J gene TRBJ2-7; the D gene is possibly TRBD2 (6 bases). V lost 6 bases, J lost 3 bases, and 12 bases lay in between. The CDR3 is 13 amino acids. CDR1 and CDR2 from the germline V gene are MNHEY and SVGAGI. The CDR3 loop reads CASRMGTDYEQYV. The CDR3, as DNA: TGTGCCAGCAGGATGGGGACTGACTACGAGCAGTACGTC.

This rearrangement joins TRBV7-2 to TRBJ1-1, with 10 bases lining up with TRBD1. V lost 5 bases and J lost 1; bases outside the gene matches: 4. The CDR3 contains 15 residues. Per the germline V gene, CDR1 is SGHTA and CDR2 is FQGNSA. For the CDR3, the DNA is TGTGCCAGCAGCAAGACAGGGGGCGCGAACACTGAAGCTTTCTTT. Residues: CASSKTGGANTEAFF.

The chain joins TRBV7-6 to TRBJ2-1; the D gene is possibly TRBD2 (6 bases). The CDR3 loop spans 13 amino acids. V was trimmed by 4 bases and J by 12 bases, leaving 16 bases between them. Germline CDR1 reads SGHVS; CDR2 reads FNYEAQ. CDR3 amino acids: CASSYSGGAGQFF. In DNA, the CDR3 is TGTGCCAGCAGCTATAGTGGTGGAGCGGGGCAGTTCTTC. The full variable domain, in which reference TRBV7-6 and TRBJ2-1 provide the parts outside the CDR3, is GAGVSQSPRYKVTKRGQDVALRCDPISGHVSLYWYRQALGQGPEFLTYFNYEAQQDKSGLPNDRFSAERPEGSISTLTIQRTEQRDSAMYRCASSYSGGAGQFFGPGTRLTVL.

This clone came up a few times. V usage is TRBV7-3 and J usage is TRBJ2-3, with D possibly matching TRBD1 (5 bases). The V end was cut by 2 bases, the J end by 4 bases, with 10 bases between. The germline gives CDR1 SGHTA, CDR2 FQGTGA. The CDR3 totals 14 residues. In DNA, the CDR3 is TGTGCCAGCAGCTTATTGGGGCCCGCAGATACGCAGTATTTT. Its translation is CASSLLGPADTQYF. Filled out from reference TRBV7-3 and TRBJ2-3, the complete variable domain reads GAGVSQTPSNKVTEKGKYVELRCDPISGHTALYWYRQSLGQGPEFLIYFQGTGAADDSGLPNDRFFAVRPEGSVSTLKIQRTERGDSAVYLCASSLLGPADTQYFGPGTRLTVL.

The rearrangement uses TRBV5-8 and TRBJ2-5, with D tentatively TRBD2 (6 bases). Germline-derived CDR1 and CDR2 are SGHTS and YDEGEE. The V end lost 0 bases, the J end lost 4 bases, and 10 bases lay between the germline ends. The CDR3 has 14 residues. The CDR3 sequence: CASSLVPGGETQYF. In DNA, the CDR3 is TGTGCCAGCAGCTTGGTCCCCGGGGGAGAGACCCAGTACTTC.

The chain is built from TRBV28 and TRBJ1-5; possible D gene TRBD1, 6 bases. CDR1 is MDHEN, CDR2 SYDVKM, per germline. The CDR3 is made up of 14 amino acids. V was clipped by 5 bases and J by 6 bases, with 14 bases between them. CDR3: CASSTYRAGQPQHF. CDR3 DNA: TGTGCCAGCAGTACGTACAGGGCCGGTCAGCCCCAGCATTTT.

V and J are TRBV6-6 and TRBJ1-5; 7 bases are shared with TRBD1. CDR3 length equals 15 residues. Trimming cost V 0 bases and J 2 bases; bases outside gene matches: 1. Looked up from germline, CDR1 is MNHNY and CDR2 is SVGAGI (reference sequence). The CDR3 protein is CASSYSDRGNQPQHF. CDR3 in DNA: TGTGCCAGCAGTTACTCCGACAGGGGCAATCAGCCCCAGCATTTT.